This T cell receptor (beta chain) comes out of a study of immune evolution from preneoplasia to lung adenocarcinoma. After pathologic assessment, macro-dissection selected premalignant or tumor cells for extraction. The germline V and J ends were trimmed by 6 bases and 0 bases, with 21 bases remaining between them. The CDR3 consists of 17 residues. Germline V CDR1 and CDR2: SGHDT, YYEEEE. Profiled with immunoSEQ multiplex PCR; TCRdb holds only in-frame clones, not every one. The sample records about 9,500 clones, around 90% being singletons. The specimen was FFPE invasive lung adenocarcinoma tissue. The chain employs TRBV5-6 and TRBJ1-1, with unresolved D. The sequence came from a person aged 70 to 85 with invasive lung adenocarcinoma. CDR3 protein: CASTLIPGPALNTEAFF. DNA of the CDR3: TGTGCCAGCACCCTCATCCCCGGTCCTGCCCTGAACACTGAAGCTTTCTTT.